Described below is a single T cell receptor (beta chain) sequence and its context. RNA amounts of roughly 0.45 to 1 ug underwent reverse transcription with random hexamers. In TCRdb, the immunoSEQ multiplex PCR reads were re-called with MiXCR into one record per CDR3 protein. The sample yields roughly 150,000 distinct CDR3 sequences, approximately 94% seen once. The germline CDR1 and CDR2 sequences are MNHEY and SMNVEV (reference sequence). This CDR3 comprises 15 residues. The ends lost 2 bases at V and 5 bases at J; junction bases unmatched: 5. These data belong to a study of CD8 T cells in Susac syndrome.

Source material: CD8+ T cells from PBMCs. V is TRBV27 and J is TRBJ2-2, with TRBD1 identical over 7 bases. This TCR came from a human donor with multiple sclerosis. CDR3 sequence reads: CASSLVGGLTGELFF. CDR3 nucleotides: TGTGCCAGCAGTTTAGTAGGGGGCCTAACCGGGGAGCTGTTTTTT.